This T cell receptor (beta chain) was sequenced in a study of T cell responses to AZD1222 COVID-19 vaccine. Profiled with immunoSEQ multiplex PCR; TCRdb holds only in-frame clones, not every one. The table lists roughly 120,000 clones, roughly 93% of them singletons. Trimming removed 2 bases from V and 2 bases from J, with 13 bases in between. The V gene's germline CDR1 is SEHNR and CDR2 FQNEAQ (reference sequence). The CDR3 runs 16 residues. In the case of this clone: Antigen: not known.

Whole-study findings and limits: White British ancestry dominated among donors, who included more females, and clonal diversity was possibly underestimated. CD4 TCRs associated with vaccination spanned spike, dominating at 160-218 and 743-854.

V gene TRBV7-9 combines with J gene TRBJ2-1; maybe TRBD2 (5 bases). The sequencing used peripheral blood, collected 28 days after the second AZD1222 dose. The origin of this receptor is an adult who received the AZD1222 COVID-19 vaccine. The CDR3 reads CASSLRGSGPYNEQFF. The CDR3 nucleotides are TGTGCCAGCAGCTTACGGGGATCCGGGCCCTACAATGAGCAGTTCTTC.